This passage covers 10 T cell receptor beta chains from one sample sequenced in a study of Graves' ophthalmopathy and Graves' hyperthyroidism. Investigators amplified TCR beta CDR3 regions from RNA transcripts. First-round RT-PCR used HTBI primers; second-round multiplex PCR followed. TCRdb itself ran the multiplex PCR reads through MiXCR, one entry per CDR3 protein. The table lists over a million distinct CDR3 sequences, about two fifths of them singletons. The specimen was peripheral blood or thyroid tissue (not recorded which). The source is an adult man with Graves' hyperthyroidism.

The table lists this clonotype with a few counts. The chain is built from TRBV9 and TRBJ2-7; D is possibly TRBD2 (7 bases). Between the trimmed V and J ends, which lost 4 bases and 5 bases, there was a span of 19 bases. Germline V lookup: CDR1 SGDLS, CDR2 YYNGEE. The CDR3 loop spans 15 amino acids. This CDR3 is CASSLRGGRIHEQYF. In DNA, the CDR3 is TGTGCCAGCAGCCTTAGGGGGGGAAGGATCCACGAGCAGTACTTC.

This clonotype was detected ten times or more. The DNA of the CDR3 is TGCGCCAGCAGCTCGACTGTCAGGACCACTGAAGCTTTCTTT. It codes for CASSSTVRTTEAFF. The chain joins TRBV5-1 to TRBJ1-1; no clear D gene. This CDR3 comprises 14 residues. From germline, CDR1 is SGHRS and CDR2 YFSETQ. Trimming cost V 3 bases and J 4 bases, with 13 bases left between them.

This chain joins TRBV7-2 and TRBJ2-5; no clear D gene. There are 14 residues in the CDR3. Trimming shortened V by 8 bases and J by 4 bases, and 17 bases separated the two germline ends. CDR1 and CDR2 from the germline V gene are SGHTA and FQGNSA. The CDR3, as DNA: TGTGCCAGCTCCCCTTCCGTTCGAAGAGAGACCCAGTACTTC. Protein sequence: CASSPSVRRETQYF.

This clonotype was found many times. For the CDR3, the DNA is TGTGCCAGCAGTGAAGGGGAGTTAGGGTACGGGGCCGCTTTCTTT. Translation: CASSEGELGYGAAFF. The rearrangement joins TRBV2 to TRBJ1-1; D possibly corresponds to TRBD1 (5 bases). The CDR3 contains 15 residues. Germline V gene sequence: CDR1 SNHLY, CDR2 FYNNEI. Between the trimmed V and J ends, which lost 1 base and 11 bases, there was a span of 20 bases.

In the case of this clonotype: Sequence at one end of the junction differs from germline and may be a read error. The CDR3 DNA sequence: TGTGCCAGCAGCTTACGCCCCGCTGGCGACACCTTC. It codes for CASSLRPAGDTF. The V call is TRBV7-9, the J call TRBJ1-2; D ambiguous. CDR3 size: 12 residues. Germline V gene sequence: CDR1 SEHNR, CDR2 FQNEAQ (reference sequence).

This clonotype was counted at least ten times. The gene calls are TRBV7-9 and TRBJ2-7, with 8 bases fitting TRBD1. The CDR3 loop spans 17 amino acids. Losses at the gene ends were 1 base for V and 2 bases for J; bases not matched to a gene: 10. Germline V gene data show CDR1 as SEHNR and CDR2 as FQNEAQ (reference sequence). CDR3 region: CASSLVTDRGYPYEQYF. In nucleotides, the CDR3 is TGTGCCAGCAGCTTAGTCACCGACAGGGGATATCCCTACGAGCAGTACTTC. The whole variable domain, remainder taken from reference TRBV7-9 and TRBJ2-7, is DTGVSQNPRHKITKRGQNVTFRCDPISEHNRLYWYRQTLGQGPEFLTYFQNEAQLEKSRLLSDRFSAERPKGSFSTLEIQRTEQGDSAMYLCASSLVTDRGYPYEQYFGPGTRLTVT.

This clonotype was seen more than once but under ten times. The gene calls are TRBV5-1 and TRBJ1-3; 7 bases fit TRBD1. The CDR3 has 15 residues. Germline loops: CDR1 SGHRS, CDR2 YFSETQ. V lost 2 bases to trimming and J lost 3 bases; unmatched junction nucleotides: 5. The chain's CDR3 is CASSLKGAGGNTIYF. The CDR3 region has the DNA TGCGCCAGCAGCTTAAAGGGGGCTGGTGGAAACACCATATATTTT.

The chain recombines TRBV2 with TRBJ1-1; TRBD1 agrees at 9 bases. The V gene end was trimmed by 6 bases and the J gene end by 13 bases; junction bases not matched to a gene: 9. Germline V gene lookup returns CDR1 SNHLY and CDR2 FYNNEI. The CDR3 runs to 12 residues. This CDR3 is CASRTGTGWFFF. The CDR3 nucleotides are TGTGCCAGCAGGACGGGGACAGGGTGGTTTTTCTTT.

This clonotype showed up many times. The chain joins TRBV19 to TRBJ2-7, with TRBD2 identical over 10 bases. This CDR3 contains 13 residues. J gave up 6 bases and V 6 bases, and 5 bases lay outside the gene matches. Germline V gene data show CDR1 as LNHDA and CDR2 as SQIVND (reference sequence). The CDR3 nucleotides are TGTGCCAGTAGAGGGGGACTAGCGCTCGAGCAGTACTTC. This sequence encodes CASRGGLALEQYF.

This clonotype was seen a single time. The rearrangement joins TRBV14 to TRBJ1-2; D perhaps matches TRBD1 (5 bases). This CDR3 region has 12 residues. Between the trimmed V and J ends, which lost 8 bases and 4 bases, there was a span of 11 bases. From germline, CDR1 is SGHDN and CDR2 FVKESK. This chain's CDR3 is CASDRDLYGYTF. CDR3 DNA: TGTGCCAGCGACCGGGACCTCTATGGCTACACCTTC. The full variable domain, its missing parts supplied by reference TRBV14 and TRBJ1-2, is EAGVTQFPSHSVIEKGQTVTLRCDPISGHDNLYWYRRVMGKEIKFLLHFVKESKQDESGMPNNRFLAERTGGTYSTLKVQPAELEDSGVYFCASDRDLYGYTFGSGTRLTVV.